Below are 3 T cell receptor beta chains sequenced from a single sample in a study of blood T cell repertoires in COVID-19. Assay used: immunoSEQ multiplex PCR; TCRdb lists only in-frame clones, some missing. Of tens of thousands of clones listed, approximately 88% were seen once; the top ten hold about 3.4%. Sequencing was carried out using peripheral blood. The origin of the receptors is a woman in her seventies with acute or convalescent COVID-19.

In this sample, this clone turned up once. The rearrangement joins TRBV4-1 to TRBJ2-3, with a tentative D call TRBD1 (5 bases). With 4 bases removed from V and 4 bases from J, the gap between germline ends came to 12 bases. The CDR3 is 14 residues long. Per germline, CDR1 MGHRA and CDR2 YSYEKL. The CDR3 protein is CASSLGQGPDTQYF. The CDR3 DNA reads TGCGCCAGCAGCCTCGGACAAGGACCAGATACGCAGTATTTT.

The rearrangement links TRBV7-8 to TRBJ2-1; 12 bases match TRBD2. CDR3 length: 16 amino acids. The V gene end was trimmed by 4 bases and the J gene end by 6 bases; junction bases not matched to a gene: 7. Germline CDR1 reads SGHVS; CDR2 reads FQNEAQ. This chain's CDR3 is CASSSLAGGRSNEQFF. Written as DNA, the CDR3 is TGTGCCAGCAGCTCCCTAGCGGGGGGGCGGTCCAATGAGCAGTTCTTC.

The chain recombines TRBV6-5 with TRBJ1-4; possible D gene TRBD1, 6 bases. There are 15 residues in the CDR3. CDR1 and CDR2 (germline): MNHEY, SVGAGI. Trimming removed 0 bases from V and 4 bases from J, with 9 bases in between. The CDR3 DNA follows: TGTGCCAGCAGTTACTCAGGCAGGGGTAATGAAAAACTGTTTTTT. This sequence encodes CASSYSGRGNEKLFF.